This T cell receptor beta chain is drawn from a study of blood T cell repertoires in COVID-19. Turning to the study itself: COVID-19 samples collected from the United States, Italy and Spain covered acute and convalescent phases. PBMCs, B-cell-depleted T cells, or T cells were the source of the cDNA or gDNA that made up the material.

In germline, CDR1 is SNHLY, CDR2 FYNNEI. The CDR3 extends over 15 amino acids. The V segment lost 6 bases and the J segment 4 bases; nucleotides outside the gene matches: 8. Authors' data handling: Nucleated cell number was recorded as an estimate derived from reference gene primer amplification. The table came from immunoSEQ multiplex PCR; TCRdb's copy has only in-frame clones and leaves some out. The V and J calls and the clone size are those of that table, but D and trimming were determined from the DNA. The sample yields 150,000 to 200,000 clones, approximately 90% seen once. The sequence derives from a man in his 60s with active or convalescent COVID-19. The V gene is TRBV2, the J gene TRBJ2-3; 9 bases align to TRBD2. Input material: peripheral blood. The CDR3, as DNA: TGTGCCAGCAGACAACCGGGACTAGCATCAGATACGCAGTATTTT. Translating it yields CASRQPGLASDTQYF.